Listed below are T cell receptor beta chains from one sample, sequenced in a study of monozygotic twins with inflammatory bowel disease. TCRdb reprocessed the 5' RACE reads, with one entry per CDR3 protein and no DNA. Listed are approximately 200,000 distinct CDR3 sequences; roughly 8% falls within the top ten. Material: blood. These receptors were obtained from a human donor with ulcerative colitis or Crohn's disease, or a healthy co-twin of an affected twin (not recorded which). Both conserved end residues are part of each CDR3.

CDR3 length	V gene	J gene	CDR3 protein
13	TRBV6-6	TRBJ2-2	CASRTSSTGELFF
13	TRBV7-2	TRBJ1-5	CASSQDRDQPQHF
13	TRBV7-2	TRBJ2-5	CASSWGQKETQYF
12	TRBV6-6	TRBJ2-7	CASAIVGYEQYF
16	TRBV9	TRBJ2-5	CASSVGLKSQPETQYF
14	TRBV20-1	TRBJ2-4	CSARGDLAKNMQYF
12	TRBV2	TRBJ1-6	CASKTGGSPLHF
13	TRBV18	TRBJ1-1	CASSPPKNTEAFF
13	TRBV6-2/TRBV6-3	TRBJ1-3	CASRATVSNTIYF
16	TRBV4-3	TRBJ1-4	CASSQDRGATNEKLFF
13	TRBV30	TRBJ2-3	CAQGTGITDTQYF
15	TRBV7-3	TRBJ1-1	CASSLTGGANSEAFF
14	TRBV3-1	TRBJ2-7	CASSHLQGEGEQYF
14	TRBV9	TRBJ1-3	CASSPHGAGNTIYF
12	TRBV7-9	TRBJ2-7	CASSLGLEEQYF
14	TRBV20-1	TRBJ2-5	CSARVGQGVKTQYF
14	TRBV7-3	TRBJ2-3	CASSLKAASDTQYF
16	TRBV7-9	TRBJ2-7	CASSVARAGSSYEQYF
15	TRBV10-3	TRBJ1-1	CAISEGRDFNTEAFF
16	TRBV7-2	TRBJ2-7	CASSLAFGTGSDEQYF
13	TRBV2	TRBJ1-2	CASSDPSGDGYTF
14	TRBV18	TRBJ1-5	CASTVDRGNQPQHF
14	TRBV15	TRBJ2-1	CATSREQGGNEQFF
15	TRBV5-1	TRBJ1-5	CASSDGQGRNQPQHF
15	TRBV6-2/TRBV6-3	TRBJ2-7	CASSYSLAGLREQYF
16	TRBV4-3	TRBJ2-7	CASSQEVSGASYEQYF
13	TRBV20-1	TRBJ2-1	CSASGGPYNEQFF
15	TRBV20-1	TRBJ2-1	CSARKTGSSYNEQFF
13	TRBV20-1	TRBJ1-5	CSALDPGGQPQHF
16	TRBV5-6	TRBJ2-5	CASSPGTGRDQETQYF